This T cell receptor beta chain was sequenced for a study of T cell clones after liver transplantation. Background on the study: Pre-transplant mixed lymphocyte reactions yielded third-party-reactive TCRbeta sequences as comparators for graft-donor-reactive sequences. Until 12-24 months post-transplant, subjects got standard immunosuppression and no induction. Samples came pre-transplant, pre-randomization before withdrawal, and post-randomization after withdrawal ended.

Study-wide results and limits: A larger donor-reactive than third-party decline suggested partial antigen-specific deletion.

Clones were read by immunoSEQ multiplex PCR, and TCRdb kept only the in-frame ones, dropping some. There are around 100,000 clones in the sample; approximately 79% occur only once, and approximately 2.9% lies in the top ten. The length of the CDR3 is 14 residues. J gave up 2 bases and V 1 base, and 2 bases lay outside the gene matches. Germline V gene data show CDR1 as SEHNR and CDR2 as FQNEAQ (reference sequence). As to this clone: Its antigen is undetermined.

This chain connects TRBV7-9 to TRBJ2-7, with TRBD1 matching over 7 bases. This receptor was identified in a human patient who received a liver transplant. These T cells may partly come from the graft donor. Sequencing was performed on CD4+ T cells from blood, taken around 4 years after liver transplant. CDR3 sequence reads: CASSLGQGAYEQYF. CDR3 nucleotide sequence: TGTGCCAGCAGCTTAGGGCAGGGGGCCTACGAGCAGTACTTC.